This record concerns one T cell receptor (beta chain) sequence. This sample includes further DNA sequences coding for the same CDR3. V lost 5 bases and J lost 2, with 11 bases in between. This CDR3 comprises 14 residues. From germline, CDR1 is SGHTA and CDR2 FQGTGA. This record comes from a study of shared clonotypes between healthy human individuals. Study information: The donor group consisted of two women and three men, aged 18 to 49.

TCRdb's table, derived via immunoSEQ multiplex PCR, lists solely in-frame clones and lacks some. The repertoire holds about 2 million clones, roughly 94% seen once, with under 0.15% in the top ten. This sequence joins TRBV7-3 and TRBJ2-3, with D possibly matching TRBD1 (6 bases). The sequenced sample consisted of naive CD4+ T cells sorted from blood. Subset in this sample: CD45RA+ positively selected. The source is a man in his late teens or twenties in good health. The CDR3 here is CASSLDRYTDTQYF. The CDR3, as DNA: TGTGCCAGCAGCCTGGACAGATACACAGATACGCAGTATTTT.